This T cell receptor beta chain came from a study of Ad26.COV2.S vaccination and SARS-CoV-2 variants. Turning to the study itself: Donor got 5x10^10 or 1x10^11 viral particles of Ad26.COV2.S.

Treatment described: roughly 19 received Ad26.COV2.S at low or high dose, single or two shots; about 5 received placebo; per-sample allocation not given. All samples were drawn on day 63, counting from the first vaccine or placebo injection. The vaccine delivered Wuhan-strain SARS-CoV-2 spike through an Ad26 vector. The sample holds one count of this clone. The antigen remains unidentified. CDR3 size: 16 residues. Trimming pared 0 bases from V and 0 bases from J, leaving 10 bases between. Germline CDR1 SGHDT, CDR2 YYEEEE. Points from the study as a whole: Spike-specific TCR breadth ran higher among vaccine recipients than placebo recipients.

Libraries were prepared by immunoSEQ multiplex PCR; TCRdb keeps only in-frame clonotypes and omits some of them. The sample carries a few hundred thousand clones, roughly 90% recorded once. V is TRBV5-6 and J is TRBJ2-1, with D perhaps TRBD1 (6 bases). This TCR was recovered from a person between 18 and 65 years old who received the Ad26.COV2.S COVID-19 vaccine or a placebo. This material consisted of peripheral blood, taken in a trial of Ad26.COV2.S vaccine versus placebo. The CDR3, as DNA: TGTGCCAGCAGCTTGGGGGGGCGGAGCTCCTACAATGAGCAGTTCTTC. It specifies CASSLGGRSSYNEQFF.